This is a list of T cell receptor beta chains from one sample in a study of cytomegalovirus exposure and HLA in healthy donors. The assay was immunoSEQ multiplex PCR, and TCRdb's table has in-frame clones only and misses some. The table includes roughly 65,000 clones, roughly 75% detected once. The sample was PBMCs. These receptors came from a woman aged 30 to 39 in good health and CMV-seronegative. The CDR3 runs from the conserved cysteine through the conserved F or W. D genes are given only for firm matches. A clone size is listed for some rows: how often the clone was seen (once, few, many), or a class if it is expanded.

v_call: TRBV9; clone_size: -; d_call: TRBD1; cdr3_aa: CASSVEGGWTGELFF
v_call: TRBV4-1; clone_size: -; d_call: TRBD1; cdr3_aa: CASSQNPGQGYEQYF
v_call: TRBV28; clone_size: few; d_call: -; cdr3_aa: CASRIAAAANTEAFF
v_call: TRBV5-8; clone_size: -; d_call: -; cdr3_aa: CASSFRSTAFTKAYF
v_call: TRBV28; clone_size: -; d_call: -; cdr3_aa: CASSFRGTIYF
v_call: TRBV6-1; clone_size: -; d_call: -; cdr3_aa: CASREETQYF
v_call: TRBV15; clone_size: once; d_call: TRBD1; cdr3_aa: CATSGDRGPDQPQHF
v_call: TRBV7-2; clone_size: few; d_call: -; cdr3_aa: CASSLDGDFYEQYF
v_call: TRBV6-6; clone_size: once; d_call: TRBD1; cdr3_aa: CASSHGDRATYGYTF
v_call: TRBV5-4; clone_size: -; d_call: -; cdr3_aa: CASSHWSGAGREDTQYF
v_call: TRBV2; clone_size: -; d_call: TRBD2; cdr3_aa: CASSYGTSGIDEQFF
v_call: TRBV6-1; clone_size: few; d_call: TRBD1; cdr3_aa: CASRSRDRPYNEQFF
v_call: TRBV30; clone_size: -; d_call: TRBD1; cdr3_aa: CAWIGGQGLLNTEAFF
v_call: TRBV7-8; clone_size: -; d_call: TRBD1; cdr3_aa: CASKRDSTQETQYF
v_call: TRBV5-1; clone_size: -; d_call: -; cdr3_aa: CASSLNTGPNYGYTF
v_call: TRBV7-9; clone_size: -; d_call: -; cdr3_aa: CASSLGAGYTEAFF
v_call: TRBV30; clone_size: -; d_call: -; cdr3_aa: CAWSTQGYTGELFF
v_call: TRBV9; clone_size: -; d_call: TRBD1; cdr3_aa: CASSPTGTGVNEQFF
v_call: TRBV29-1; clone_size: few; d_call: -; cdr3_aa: CSVETDSNYGYTF
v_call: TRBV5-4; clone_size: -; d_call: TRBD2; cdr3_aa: CASSPGLAGGPDTQYF
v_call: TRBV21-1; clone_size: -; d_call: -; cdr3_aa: CASSKEERTRTDTQYF
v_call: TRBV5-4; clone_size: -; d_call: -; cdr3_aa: CASSRGNTIYF
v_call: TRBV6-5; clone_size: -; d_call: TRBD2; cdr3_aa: CASRPGGGINEQFF
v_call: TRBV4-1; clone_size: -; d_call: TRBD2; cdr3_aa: CASSKGLAGQNEQFF
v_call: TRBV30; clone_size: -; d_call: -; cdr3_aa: CAWTRERFGEQYF
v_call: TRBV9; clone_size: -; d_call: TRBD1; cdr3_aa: CASSVTGAGTEAFF